This T cell receptor beta chain stems from a study of a mutant IDH1 vaccine in newly diagnosed glioma. As for the study in general: Of treated patients, roughly 62% were men and 37.5% women, averaging around 40 years.

Germline V gene data show CDR1 as GTSNPN and CDR2 as SVGIG (reference sequence). Germline trimming cut 0 bases from V and 10 bases from J; bases unmatched to any gene: 8. This CDR3 region has 17 residues. Time point defined: baseline, week 1 (first vaccination visit). The treatment denotes: pre-vaccination baseline after standard-of-care therapy. The repertoire was sequenced with immunoSEQ multiplex PCR; TCRdb's copy has only in-frame clones and lacks some. Found here are approximately 35,000 clones, roughly nine tenths of them singletons; the top ten hold 4.8%. The rearrangement links TRBV30 to TRBJ2-2; 16 bases map to TRBD2. This sequence originates from a middle-aged woman with glioma. The source material was PBMCs, sampled from a glioma patient treated with radiotherapy, temozolomide or both. This CDR3 reads CAWSVAGTSGRVAELFF. CDR3 DNA: TGTGCCTGGAGTGTAGCGGGGACTAGCGGGAGGGTGGCGGAGCTGTTTTTT.